Presented here are 26 T cell receptor beta chains from one specimen sequenced in a study of cytomegalovirus exposure and HLA in healthy donors. PCR employed 60 Vbeta and 13 Jbeta primers. Assay used: immunoSEQ multiplex PCR; TCRdb lists only in-frame clones, some missing. With 35,000 to 50,000 clones in the sample, the ten largest clones hold about 3%. Sequences were obtained from PBMCs. The receptor set was obtained from a woman aged 25-40 years in good health and CMV-seropositive.

V is TRBV6-5 and J is TRBJ2-7; 10 bases agree with TRBD1. V trimming: 2 bases; J trimming: 3 bases; junction bases outside the gene matches: 4. The CDR3 spans 15 residues. Looked up from germline, CDR1 is MNHEY and CDR2 is SVGAGI. The CDR3 bases are TGTGCCAGCAGTTACCCCGGGACAGGGGTCTACGAGCAGTACTTC. It specifies CASSYPGTGVYEQYF.

The chain has TRBV29-1 and TRBJ2-1; TRBD2 agrees at 9 bases. V dropped 2 bases and J dropped 0; count of bases not matched to a gene: 8. The germline V gene encodes CDR1 SQVTM and CDR2 ANQGSEA. The CDR3 spans 17 residues. This chain's CDR3 is CSVETSGRFFSYNEQFF. The CDR3 DNA reads TGCAGCGTTGAAACTAGCGGGCGATTCTTCTCCTACAATGAGCAGTTCTTC.

The chain is built from TRBV11-2 and TRBJ2-7; perhaps TRBD2 as D (6 bases). V dropped 5 bases and J dropped 4 bases, with 18 bases sitting between them. The length of the CDR3 is 15 residues. CDR1 is SGHAT and CDR2 is FQNNGV in the germline V gene. CDR3 loop: CASSRNGGTIYEQYF. CDR3 DNA: TGTGCCAGCAGCCGAAACGGGGGAACTATATACGAGCAGTACTTC.

The chain has TRBV2 and TRBJ1-1; TRBD1 aligns across 7 bases. V lost 4 bases to trimming and J lost 4 bases; unmatched junction nucleotides: 3. Germline loops: CDR1 SNHLY, CDR2 FYNNEI. This CDR3 has 13 amino acids. Here the CDR3 DNA reads TGTGCCAGCAGTGGTGACAGGGCCACTGAAGCTTTCTTT. It yields the protein CASSGDRATEAFF.

The chain uses TRBV5-4 and TRBJ2-5, with 9 nucleotides matching TRBD2. The ends lost 2 bases at V and 6 bases at J; junction bases unmatched: 11. The germline gives CDR1 SGHNT, CDR2 YYREEE (reference sequence). The CDR3 loop spans 16 amino acids. The CDR3 coding sequence is TGTGCCAGCAGCTTAAGTAGCGGGGGCCCCTCAAAGACCCAGTACTTC. This encodes CASSLSSGGPSKTQYF. The variable domain in full, completed from reference TRBV5-4 and TRBJ2-5, reads ETGVTQSPTHLIKTRGQQVTLRCSSQSGHNTVSWYQQALGQGPQFIFQYYREEENGRGNFPPRFSGLQFPNYSSELNVNALELDDSALYLCASSLSSGGPSKTQYFGPGTRLLVL.

The chain couples TRBV7-2 to TRBJ2-5; D remains ambiguous. Trimming cost V 5 bases and J 0 bases, with 22 bases left between them. Per the germline V gene, CDR1 is SGHTA and CDR2 is FQGNSA. The CDR3 contains 18 residues. For the CDR3, the DNA is TGTGCCAGCAGCCCCGACCCCCTTAGCAGACCGTACCAAGAGACCCAGTACTTC. Translating gives CASSPDPLSRPYQETQYF.

V usage is TRBV7-2 and J usage is TRBJ2-5, with D unclear. Germline values: CDR1 SGHTA, CDR2 FQGNSA. Trimming shortened V by 2 bases and J by 5 bases, and 6 bases separated the two germline ends. CDR3 size: 12 residues. This CDR3 reads CASSLSRETQYF. Here the CDR3 DNA reads TGTGCCAGCAGCTTATCTAGGGAGACCCAGTACTTC. The variable domain in full, with the rest retrieved from reference TRBV7-2 and TRBJ2-5, is GAGVSQSPSNKVTEKGKDVELRCDPISGHTALYWYRQSLGQGLEFLIYFQGNSAPDKSGLPSDRFSAERTGGSVSTLTIQRTQQEDSAVYLCASSLSRETQYFGPGTRLLVL.

The chain uses TRBV19 and TRBJ2-7; weak D call: TRBD2 (5 bases). The CDR3 extends over 16 amino acids. The ends were cut back, 0 bases at V and 5 bases at J, with 17 bases in the middle. CDR1 is LNHDA and CDR2 is SQIVND in the germline V gene (reference sequence). The CDR3 nucleotides read TGTGCCAGTAGTATAGACCCCAAACGGGGTATCGACGAGCAGTACTTC. Translating gives CASSIDPKRGIDEQYF.

The CDR3 DNA follows: TGTGCCTTGCAGCTCGGGGGTTACTCCTCCTACGAGCAGTACTTC. It is translated as CALQLGGYSSYEQYF. The chain joins TRBV30 to TRBJ2-7; a possible D gene is TRBD2 (6 bases). Looked up from germline, CDR1 is GTSNPN and CDR2 is SVGIG (reference sequence). V was cut by 7 bases and J by 0 bases, with 19 bases left in between. The CDR3 runs 15 residues.

The rearrangement links TRBV10-3 to TRBJ1-2; D is uncertain. The CDR3 has 12 amino acids. CDR1 is ENHRY, CDR2 SYGVKD, per germline. V lost 8 bases to trimming and J lost 2 bases, with 9 bases between them. CDR3 amino acids: CAIFAYNYGYTF. The CDR3 bases are TGTGCCATCTTCGCGTACAACTATGGCTACACCTTC.

The chain carries TRBV13 and TRBJ1-1, with D uncertain. The CDR3 runs 13 residues. Germline assignment: CDR1 PRHDT and CDR2 FYEKMQ (reference sequence). V was shortened by 0 bases and J by 5 bases, with 7 bases between the two germline ends. The CDR3 is CASSLGGRTEAFF. The CDR3 DNA reads TGTGCCAGCAGCTTAGGGGGGAGGACTGAAGCTTTCTTT.

This rearrangement joins TRBV19 to TRBJ1-3, with D perhaps matching TRBD1 (5 bases). V was cut by 6 bases and J by 2 bases, with 17 bases left in between. Per germline, CDR1 LNHDA and CDR2 SQIVND (reference sequence). The CDR3 length is 16 residues. CDR3 sequence reads: CASRTVAWSAGNTIYF. The CDR3 nucleotides read TGTGCCAGTAGGACAGTTGCTTGGTCCGCTGGAAACACCATATATTTT.

This chain uses TRBV5-8 with TRBJ2-7, with TRBD1 matching 7 bases. V was clipped by 4 bases and J by 6 bases; unmatched bases: 16. CDR3 size: 16 residues. Germline CDR1 reads SGHTS; CDR2 reads YDEGEE. CDR3 region: CASSPTTRQGPIEQYF. The CDR3 nucleotides are TGTGCCAGCAGCCCGACAACAAGACAGGGCCCTATCGAGCAGTACTTC.

The genes are TRBV5-1 and TRBJ2-3; tentatively, D is TRBD2 (7 bases). Germline CDR1 and CDR2: SGHRS and YFSETQ. The germline V and J ends were trimmed by 6 bases and 4 bases, with 21 bases remaining between them. This CDR3 comprises 16 residues. DNA for the CDR3: TGCGCCAGCACCCTAGAGGGTGGGGGGGCCTCAGATACGCAGTATTTT. Translated: CASTLEGGGASDTQYF.

The chain combines TRBV4-1 with TRBJ2-7; 7 bases are a match to TRBD1. Germline CDR1 reads MGHRA; CDR2 reads YSYEKL. V shed 4 bases and J 2 bases; nucleotides not matched to a gene: 8. This CDR3 comprises 15 residues. The CDR3 DNA sequence: TGCGCCAGCAGCCTCGAGGGGGCTGCGACCTACGAGCAGTACTTC. This sequence encodes CASSLEGAATYEQYF.

The gene calls are TRBV27 and TRBJ1-4; weak D call: TRBD1 (6 bases). The CDR3 runs 14 residues. Trimming removed 6 bases from V and 8 bases from J, with 16 bases in between. The germline CDR1 and CDR2 sequences are MNHEY and SMNVEV (reference sequence). The DNA of the CDR3 is TGTGCCAGCAGGACCGGACAGAAAGGGGAAAAACTGTTTTTT. This gives the protein CASRTGQKGEKLFF. The full variable domain, in which reference TRBV27 and TRBJ1-4 provide the parts outside the CDR3, is EAQVTQNPRYLITVTGKKLTVTCSQNMNHEYMSWYRQDPGLGLRQIYYSMNVEVTDKGDVPEGYKVSRKEKRNFPLILESPSPNQTSLYFCASRTGQKGEKLFFGSGTQLSVL.

The chain joins TRBV12-5 to TRBJ1-6, with 9 bases aligning to TRBD1. Germline V gene sequence: CDR1 LGHNT, CDR2 FRNRAP. With V trimmed by 6 bases and J by 0 bases, 6 bases remained unmatched. The CDR3 has 17 amino acids. CDR3 amino acids: CASGLGQGSSYNSPLHF. In nucleotides, the CDR3 is TGTGCTAGTGGCCTCGGACAGGGGAGCTCCTATAATTCACCCCTCCACTTT.

The chain uses TRBV18 and TRBJ2-6; 7 nucleotides align to TRBD1. V dropped 1 base and J dropped 2; count of bases not matched to a gene: 5. The CDR3 covers 17 residues. In germline, CDR1 is KGHSH, CDR2 LQKENI. The CDR3 here is CASSPQQGLAGANVLTF. CDR3 coding DNA: TGTGCCAGCTCACCACAACAGGGGTTGGCTGGGGCCAACGTCCTGACTTTC.

The chain has TRBV28 and TRBJ1-4; D uncertain. Germline V gives CDR1 MDHEN, CDR2 SYDVKM. This CDR3 comprises 13 residues. V was pared by 6 bases and J by 5 bases, with 10 bases between. The CDR3 bases are TGTGCCAGCAGAAGTGGCCCAAATGAAAAACTGTTTTTT. It yields the protein CASRSGPNEKLFF.

J is TRBJ1-1 and V is TRBV7-9; a possible D gene is TRBD1 (5 bases). Deletions cut 4 bases from V and 1 base from J, with 16 bases between. Germline V gene data show CDR1 as SEHNR and CDR2 as FQNEAQ (reference sequence). The CDR3 length is 16 residues. CDR3 coding DNA: TGTGCCAGCAGCTCGAGGTGGGGGGGTGGGAACACTGAAGCTTTCTTT. Amino acid sequence: CASSSRWGGGNTEAFF.

This chain links TRBV13 with TRBJ1-2; D is perhaps TRBD1 (6 bases). The CDR3 covers 15 residues. The V gene lost 1 base and the J gene lost 0 bases, with 9 bases spanning the gap. Germline CDR1 and CDR2: PRHDT and FYEKMQ (reference sequence). CDR3 sequence (DNA): TGTGCCAGCAGCTTAGCCGGGACACCTAACTATGGCTACACCTTC. It is translated as CASSLAGTPNYGYTF.

This chain uses TRBV6-5 with TRBJ1-2; 7 bases fit TRBD1. This CDR3 contains 15 residues. The trim removed 5 bases at V and 5 bases at J, leaving 11 bases unmatched. Germline-derived CDR1 and CDR2 are MNHEY and SVGAGI. CDR3 nucleotides: TGTGCCAGCAGTCCACAGGGACAGAGCCTTTATGGCTACACCTTC. Translation gives CASSPQGQSLYGYTF.

The chain uses TRBV19 and TRBJ1-3, with a possible D match to TRBD1 (5 bases). Germline values: CDR1 LNHDA, CDR2 SQIVND (reference sequence). V was trimmed by 10 bases and J by 2 bases, leaving 12 bases between them. The CDR3 loop spans 13 amino acids. The CDR3 reads CATWGGTGNTIYF. Here the CDR3 DNA reads TGTGCCACCTGGGGGGGAACTGGAAACACCATATATTTT.

The CDR3 region has the DNA TGTGCCAGCTCACCTCCCGGGGCAGATACGCAGTATTTT. It is translated as CASSPPGADTQYF. The chain employs TRBV18 and TRBJ2-3; tentatively, D is TRBD2 (5 bases). V was pared by 3 bases and J by 4 bases, with 8 bases between. The CDR3 runs 13 residues. Germline V lookup: CDR1 KGHSH, CDR2 LQKENI.

The chain is built from TRBV30 and TRBJ1-1; 7 bases agree with TRBD1. Germline V lookup: CDR1 GTSNPN, CDR2 SVGIG (reference sequence). The V and J ends lost 5 bases and 0 bases, in that order; junction bases with no gene match: 15. This CDR3 is 17 amino acids long. The CDR3 reads CAWVSPGQLFVNTEAFF. CDR3 sequence (DNA): TGTGCCTGGGTTAGTCCGGGACAGCTCTTTGTGAACACTGAAGCTTTCTTT.

The J gene is TRBJ1-1, the V gene TRBV10-1, with D tentatively TRBD1 (6 bases). V was trimmed by 0 bases and J by 0 bases, leaving 11 bases between them. Germline V lookup: CDR1 WNHNN, CDR2 SYGVQD (reference sequence). The CDR3 is 16 amino acids. CDR3 in DNA: TGCGCCAGCAGTGAGTCGATTGGGGGCTTGAACACTGAAGCTTTCTTT. This codes for CASSESIGGLNTEAFF.